The source of this T cell receptor beta chain is a study of regulatory T cells in long-lasting Graves disease. According to the study, TCR beta libraries were built with iRepertoire HTBI primers and CDR3-region Arm-PCR. TCRdb reanalysed the multiplex PCR reads using MiXCR and keeps one entry per CDR3 protein. The top ten hold roughly 7.7% of the sample, which has around 450,000 distinct CDR3 sequences, 20% to 25% seen once. The CDR3 consists of 14 residues. Per germline, CDR1 SGHAT and CDR2 FQNNGV. V was cut by 6 bases and J by 0 bases, with 9 bases left in between. This clonotype was found many times. As to time point: persistent/refractory GD, antithyroid drugs over 5 years with positive TRAb. PBMCs were the source of the RNA used for TCR sequencing. It was an endocrinology department in Xi'an, China, that provided the patients.

This chain uses TRBV11-2 with TRBJ2-4, with D tentatively TRBD1 (5 bases). This TCR came from a female donor with Graves disease. Sample: peripheral blood mononuclear cells (PBMCs), taken when the disease was refractory, from a patient treated with antithyroid drugs. DNA for the CDR3: TGTGCCAGCAGGGCAGGGCTAGCCAAAAACATTCAGTACTTC. This gives the protein CASRAGLAKNIQYF.